This T cell receptor (beta chain) was obtained from a study of shared clonotypes between healthy human individuals. Every contributor of samples was a Caucasian grown-up residing in Nashville, Tennessee. Study-level points and caveats: Roughly 5% of naive CD4 clonotypes were shared across a handful of donors.

As to this clone: Its cognate antigen is unknown.

Clones were read by immunoSEQ multiplex PCR, and TCRdb kept only the in-frame ones, dropping some. The sample shows over 850,000 clones, around 78% of them seen only once. Germline V lookup: CDR1 SNHLY, CDR2 FYNNEI. The V end lost 6 bases, the J end lost 13 bases, and 13 bases lay between the germline ends. The CDR3 spans 11 residues. Specimen: memory CD4+ T cells from PBMCs. Described subset: CD45RA-negative fraction. The TCR sequence derives from a man in his late teens or twenties in good health. Some clones in this sample may be carry-over from other donors' samples. The chain recombines TRBV2 with TRBJ2-1; D gene unclear. CDR3 in DNA: TGTGCCAGCAGGTTTGCCTCTGCTCAGTTCTTC. Amino acid sequence: CASRFASAQFF.